The sample holds many counts of the clone carrying this TCR beta chain. The sample is drawn from a study of immune characterization of retroperitoneal liposarcoma. From the PCR reads, TCRdb called clonotypes with MiXCR, one entry per CDR3 protein. The table has roughly 9,800 distinct CDR3 sequences, under 35% seen once. This CDR3 is 16 amino acids long. Trimming took 3 bases from V and 10 from J; bases not matched to a gene: 12. From germline, CDR1 is MNHNS and CDR2 SASEGT. This clonotype was obtained from a male donor with retroperitoneal liposarcoma. Sequencing was carried out using tumor tissue. The J gene is TRBJ2-1, the V gene TRBV6-1; 10 bases line up with TRBD1. The CDR3 bases are TGTGCCAGCAGTGACGACCCGGGACAGGGGTCCAACGAGCAGTTCTTC. Protein: CASSDDPGQGSNEQFF.